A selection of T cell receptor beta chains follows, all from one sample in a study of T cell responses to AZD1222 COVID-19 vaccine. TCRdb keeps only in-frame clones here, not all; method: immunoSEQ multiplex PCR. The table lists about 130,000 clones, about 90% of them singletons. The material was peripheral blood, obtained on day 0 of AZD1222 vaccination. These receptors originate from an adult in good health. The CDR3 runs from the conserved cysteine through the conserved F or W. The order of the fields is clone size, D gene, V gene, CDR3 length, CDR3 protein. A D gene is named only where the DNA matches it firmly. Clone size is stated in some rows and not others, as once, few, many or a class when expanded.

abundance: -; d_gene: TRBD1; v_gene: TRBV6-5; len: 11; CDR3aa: CASSRQGATFF
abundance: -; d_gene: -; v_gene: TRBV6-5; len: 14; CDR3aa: CASSREGGNEKLFF
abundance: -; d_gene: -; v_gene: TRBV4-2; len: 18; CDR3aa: CASSQVMKGWGNTGELFF
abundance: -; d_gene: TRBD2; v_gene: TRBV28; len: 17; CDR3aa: CASRSGGPSYSYNEQFF
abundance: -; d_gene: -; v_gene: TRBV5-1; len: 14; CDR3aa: CASRPGYSNQPQHF
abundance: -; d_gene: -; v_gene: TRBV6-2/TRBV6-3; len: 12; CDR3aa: CASSLQTGGYTF
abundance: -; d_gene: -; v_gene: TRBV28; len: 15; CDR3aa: CASSLPTSGANVLTF
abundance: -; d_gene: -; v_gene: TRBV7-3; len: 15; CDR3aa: CASSLRGAGANVLTF
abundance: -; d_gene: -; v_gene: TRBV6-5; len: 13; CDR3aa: CASSFEGNYGYTF
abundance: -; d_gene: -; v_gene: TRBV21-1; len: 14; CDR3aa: CASSKDPGNYGYTF
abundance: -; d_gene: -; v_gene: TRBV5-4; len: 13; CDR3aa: CASSAGGSEKLFF
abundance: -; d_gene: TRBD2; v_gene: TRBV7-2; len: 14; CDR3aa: CASSLARGTETQYF
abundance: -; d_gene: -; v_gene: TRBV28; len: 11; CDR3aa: CASSFVYEQYF
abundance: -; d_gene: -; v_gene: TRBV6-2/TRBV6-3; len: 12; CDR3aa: CASSGATDTQYF
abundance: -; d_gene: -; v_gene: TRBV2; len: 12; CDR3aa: CASSDSRTEAFF
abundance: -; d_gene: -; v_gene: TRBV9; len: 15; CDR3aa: CASSVFVGDGYEQYF
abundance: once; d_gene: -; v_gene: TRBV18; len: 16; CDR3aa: CASSPQGLTGSYEQYF
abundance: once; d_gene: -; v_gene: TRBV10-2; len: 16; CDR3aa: CASRSGQLATNEKLFF